The present entry profiles one T cell receptor (beta chain) with its context. Method: immunoSEQ multiplex PCR; TCRdb's copy keeps in-frame clones and lacks some. This sample has about 150,000 clones, with roughly 84% found just once. The entry originates in a study of blood T cell repertoires in COVID-19. This clonotype originated in a woman in her forties or fifties who had recovered from COVID-19. The sequencing input was PBMCs or T cells enriched from blood (not recorded which).

The CDR3 sequence is CASSLSGGRDEQYF. CDR3 DNA sequence: TGCGCCAGCAGCTTGTCGGGAGGACGGGACGAGCAGTACTTC. This chain links TRBV5-1 with TRBJ2-7; TRBD2 aligns across 7 bases. CDR3 length: 14 residues. In germline, CDR1 is SGHRS, CDR2 YFSETQ. Germline trimming cut 1 base from V and 5 bases from J; bases unmatched to any gene: 6. Supplemented by reference TRBV5-1 and TRBJ2-7, the full variable domain reads KAGVTQTPRYLIKTRGQQVTLSCSPISGHRSVSWYQQTPGQGLQFLFEYFSETQRNKGNFPGRFSGRQFSNSRSEMNVSTLELGDSALYLCASSLSGGRDEQYFGPGTRLTVT.